These T cell receptor beta chains were read from a single sample in a study of PD-1 blockade in classical Hodgkin lymphoma. Sequenced by immunoSEQ multiplex PCR; TCRdb stores in-frame clones only, minus some. The data hold 90,000 to 100,000 clones, with 78% observed a single time. The material was peripheral blood mononuclear cells (PBMCs), obtained before the fourth cycle of nivolumab. Source of these receptors: a human donor with classical Hodgkin lymphoma. Both conserved end residues are trimmed from each CDR3.

CDR3 protein	CDR3 length	V gene
ASSLAVGRSTDTQY	14	TRBV5-4
ASSYSLSNTEAF	12	TRBV6-5
ASSTPLAGVHTGELF	15	TRBV9
ASSERQGANSGNTIY	15	TRBV25-1
ARRTGTSGRDNEQF	14	TRBV19
ASSPRQDSPLH	11	TRBV5-4
ASSRPGTPVAF	11	TRBV7-6
ASSWTGVTDTQY	12	TRBV5-4
ASSYLGDFQETQY	13	TRBV5-1
ASSVGSGGRETQY	13	TRBV9
ASSYGTGTPMAGYT	14	TRBV5-1
ASSQARLLLDTQY	13	TRBV4-1